This TCR beta chain was documented in a study of CD8 T cells in Susac syndrome. The CDR3 is 14 amino acids. Trimming cost V 7 bases and J 2 bases, with 14 bases left between them. Germline V lookup: CDR1 LGHDT, CDR2 YNNKEL (reference sequence). Sequencing targeted TCR beta in T cells from blood (CD8+ and CD4+). The study used treatment-naive patients who had stable or active relapsing-remitting disease as multiple sclerosis controls. TEMRA cells were FACS-enriched, and CD8+ and CD4+ T cells were isolated negatively. When the RNA was reverse transcribed, random hexamers were used with an input of 0.5 to 1 ug. An immunoSEQ multiplex PCR generated amplified TCR beta CDR3 products spanning 54 Vbeta and 13 Jbeta. TCRdb re-derived calls from the immunoSEQ multiplex PCR reads in MiXCR, one entry per CDR3 protein. This table has 250,000 to 300,000 distinct CDR3 sequences, roughly 81% appearing once.

Sequenced: CD8+ T cells from PBMCs. The origin of this receptor is a human donor with multiple sclerosis. This sequence joins TRBV3-1 and TRBJ2-5; D gene uncertain. The CDR3 region has the DNA TGTGCCAGCACCAACCCAGGATTTCAAGAGACCCAGTACTTC. Translation gives CASTNPGFQETQYF.